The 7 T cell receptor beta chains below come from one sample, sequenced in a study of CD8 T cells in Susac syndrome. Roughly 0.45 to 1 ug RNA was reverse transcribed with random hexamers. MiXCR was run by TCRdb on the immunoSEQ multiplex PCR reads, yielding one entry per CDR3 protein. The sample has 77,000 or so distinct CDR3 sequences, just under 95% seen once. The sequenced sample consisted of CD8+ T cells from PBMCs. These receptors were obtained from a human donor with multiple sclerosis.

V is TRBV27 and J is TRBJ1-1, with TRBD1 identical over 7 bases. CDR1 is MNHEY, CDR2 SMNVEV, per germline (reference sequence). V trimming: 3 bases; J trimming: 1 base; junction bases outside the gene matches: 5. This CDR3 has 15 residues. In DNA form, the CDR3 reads TGTGCCAGCAGTTTCGGACAGGTCACGAACACTGAAGCTTTCTTT. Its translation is CASSFGQVTNTEAFF.

CDR3 region: CASSLAGTRPSEQYF. The CDR3 nucleotides read TGTGCCAGCAGCTTGGCCGGGACTAGACCCTCCGAGCAGTACTTC. The V and J genes are TRBV5-6 and TRBJ2-7; 8 positions agree with TRBD2. The CDR3 totals 15 residues. V shed 0 bases and J 6 bases; nucleotides not matched to a gene: 8. Germline CDR1 reads SGHDT; CDR2 reads YYEEEE. The full variable domain, rest sourced from reference TRBV5-6 and TRBJ2-7, is DAGVTQSPTHLIKTRGQQVTLRCSPKSGHDTVSWYQQALGQGPQFIFQYYEEEERQRGNFPDRFSGHQFPNYSSELNVNALLLGDSALYLCASSLAGTRPSEQYFGPGTRLTVT.

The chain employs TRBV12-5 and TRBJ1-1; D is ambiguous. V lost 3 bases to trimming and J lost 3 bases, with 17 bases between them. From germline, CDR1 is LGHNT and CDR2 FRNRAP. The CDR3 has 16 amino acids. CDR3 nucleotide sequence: TGTGCTAGTGGTTTCCACCTCGGTAAGTCGTACACTGAAGCTTTCTTT. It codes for CASGFHLGKSYTEAFF.

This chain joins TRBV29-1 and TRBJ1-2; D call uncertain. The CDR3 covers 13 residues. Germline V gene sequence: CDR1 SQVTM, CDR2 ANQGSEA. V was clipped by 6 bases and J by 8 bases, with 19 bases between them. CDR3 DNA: TGCAGCGTCCTAGGCGTGGGTCTTGAGGGCTACACCTTC. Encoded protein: CSVLGVGLEGYTF.

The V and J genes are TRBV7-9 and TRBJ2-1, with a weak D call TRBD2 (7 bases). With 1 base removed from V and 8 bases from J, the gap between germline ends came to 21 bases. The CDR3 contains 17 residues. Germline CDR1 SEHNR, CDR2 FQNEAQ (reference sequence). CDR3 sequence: CASSLVSTGRGGDEQFF. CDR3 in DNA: TGTGCCAGCAGCTTAGTTTCCACAGGGAGGGGGGGCGATGAGCAGTTCTTC.

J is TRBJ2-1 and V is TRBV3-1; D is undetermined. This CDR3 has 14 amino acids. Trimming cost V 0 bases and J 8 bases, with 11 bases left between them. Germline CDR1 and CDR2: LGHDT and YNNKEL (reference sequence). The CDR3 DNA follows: TGTGCCAGCAGCCAAGAAGGTCCCCCCGATGAGCAGTTCTTC. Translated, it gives CASSQEGPPDEQFF.

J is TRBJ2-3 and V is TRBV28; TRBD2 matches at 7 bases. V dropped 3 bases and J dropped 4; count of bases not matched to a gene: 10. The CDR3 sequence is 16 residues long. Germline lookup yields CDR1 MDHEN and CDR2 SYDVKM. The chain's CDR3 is CASSFPPEGRADTQYF. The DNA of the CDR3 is TGTGCCAGCAGTTTTCCCCCGGAAGGGAGGGCAGATACGCAGTATTTT.